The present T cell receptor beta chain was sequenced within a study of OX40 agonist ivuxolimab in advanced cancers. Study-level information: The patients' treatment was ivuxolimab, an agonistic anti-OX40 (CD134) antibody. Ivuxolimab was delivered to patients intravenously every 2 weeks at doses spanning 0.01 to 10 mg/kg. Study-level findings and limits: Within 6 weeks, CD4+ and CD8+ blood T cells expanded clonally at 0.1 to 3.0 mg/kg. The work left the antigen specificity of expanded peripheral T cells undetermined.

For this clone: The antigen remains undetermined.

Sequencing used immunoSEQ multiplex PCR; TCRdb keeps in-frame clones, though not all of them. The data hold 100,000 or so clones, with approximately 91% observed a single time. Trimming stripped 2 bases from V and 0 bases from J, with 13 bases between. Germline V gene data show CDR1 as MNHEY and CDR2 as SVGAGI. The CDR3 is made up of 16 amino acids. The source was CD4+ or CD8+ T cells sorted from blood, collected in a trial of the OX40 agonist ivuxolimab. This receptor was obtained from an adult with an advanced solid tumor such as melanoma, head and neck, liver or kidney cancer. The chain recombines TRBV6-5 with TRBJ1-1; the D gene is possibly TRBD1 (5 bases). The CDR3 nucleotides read TGTGCCAGCAGTTACAGGATCTCCAGGGTGAACACTGAAGCTTTCTTT. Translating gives CASSYRISRVNTEAFF.